Following are 14 T cell receptor delta chains from one sample sequenced in a study of γδ T cells in repeated Plasmodium falciparum infection. Vgamma9/Vdelta2+ and Vdelta2-negative gammadelta T cells were flow-sorted from PBMC for bulk sequencing. TCRdb redid clone calling on the multiplex PCR reads using CATT. The sample contains around 82,000 delta-chain clones, 1.4% to 1.5% of which appear only once. Sequencing was carried out using gamma-delta T cells from blood. The origin of the receptors is a pool of human donors (malaria-infected and uninfected, not separated).

There are a few counts of this clone. The protein recorded in TCRdb matches a much larger clone and deviates from this DNA's translation at residue 12, suggesting a read error; the protein here is obtained by translating the DNA. J is TRDJ1 and V is TRDV1, with TRDD3 matching 12 bases. CDR1 is TSWWSYY and CDR2 is QGS in the germline V gene. This CDR3 spans 23 amino acids. Trimming at V came to 0 bases and at J to 0 bases, leaving 20 bases not matched to a gene. The CDR3 here is CALGELEGFLRLYWGIHTDKLIF. In DNA form, the CDR3 reads TGTGCTCTTGGGGAACTAGAAGGCTTCCTACGTTTATACTGGGGGATACACACCGATAAACTCATCTTT.

On this clone itself: TCRdb assigns this DNA the protein of a much larger clone, which departs from its translation at residue 12; this likely reflects a read error, and the protein shown comes from translating the DNA. V usage is TRDV1 and J usage is TRDJ2; 8 bases align to TRDD3. J was trimmed by 1 base and V by 5 bases; bases with no gene match: 24. This CDR3 is 22 amino acids long. Germline V CDR1 and CDR2: TSWWSYY, QGS. The CDR3, as DNA: TGTGCTCTTGGGAGCAACCGGCCTTCCCCTTACAGGGGGATAATTTTGACAGCACAACTCTTCTTT. It is translated as CALGSNRPSPYRGIILTAQLFF.

This clone was observed a few times. TCRdb shows a much larger clone's protein in place of this DNA's translation, and the two differ at residue 9, likely through a read error; the protein shown is translated from the DNA. The chain joins TRDV1 to TRDJ1, with unresolved D. V gave up 3 bases and J gave up 1 base, with 9 bases separating them. The CDR3 sequence is 14 residues long. Germline CDR1 TSWWSYY, CDR2 QGS. DNA for the CDR3: TGTGCTCTTGGGGATTTAACCAGCACCGATAAACTCATCTTT. This gives the protein CALGDLTSTDKLIF.

This clone appeared a few times. A much larger clone differs from this one at a single base, so this may be a read error. The chain is built from TRDV2 and TRDJ1, with 11 bases identical to TRDD3. CDR3 length equals 19 residues. Germline CDR1 reads GEAIGNYY; CDR2 reads EKD. The V and J ends lost 3 bases and 3 bases, in that order; junction bases with no gene match: 17. The CDR3 DNA follows: TGTGCCTGTGACCCGGCTGGGGGATACAGCAGTGTACAGGCCGATAAACTCATCTTT. It encodes CACDPAGGYSSVQADKLIF.

Concerning this clone: One base separates it from a far larger clone, so it is likely a read error. Other DNA sequences within the sample encode an identical CDR3. The rearrangement links TRDV2 to TRDJ2; tentative D call: TRDD3 (5 bases). As TCRdb names no J gene, one was assigned here on the basis of a DNA match to germline. The germline V and J ends were trimmed by 0 bases and 3 bases, with 10 bases remaining between them. Germline values: CDR1 GEAIGNYY, CDR2 EKD. This CDR3 comprises 15 residues. CDR3 loop: CACDTGGGLTAQLFF. In DNA form, the CDR3 reads TGTGCCTGTGACACCGGCGGGGGGCTGACAGCACAACTCTTCTTT.

This clone was detected many times. The rearrangement links TRDV1 to TRDJ1; D is undetermined. The J gene was not available in TCRdb and was assigned here by matching the DNA to germline segments. V lost 4 bases to trimming and J lost 3 bases, with 30 bases between them. This CDR3 has 20 amino acids. In germline, CDR1 is TSWWSYY, CDR2 QGS. CDR3 DNA: TGTGCTCTTGGGGTCTTCAGCGATCCCTCAACGTCGCTGGAGTCCGATAAACTCATCTTT. Its protein product is CALGVFSDPSTSLESDKLIF.

Note on this clone: For this DNA, TCRdb reports the protein of a much larger clone, which diverges at residue 6, most likely from a read error; the protein presented here is translated directly from the DNA. The V gene reported is TRDV2; the J gene is uncalled; the table's D call, TRDD3, was not checked against the DNA. This CDR3 comprises 15 residues. Germline assignment: CDR1 GEAIGNYY and CDR2 EKD. CDR3 residues: CACDLQLGTGGCFIF. The CDR3 DNA follows: TGTGCCTGTGACCTTCAGCTTGGGACTGGGGGATGTTTTATCTTT.

This clone turned up a few times. With a far larger clone one base away, a read error is the likely cause. Other DNA sequences in this sample translate to the same CDR3. The chain carries TRDV1 and TRDJ1; tentatively, D is TRDD3 (5 bases). Germline matching of the DNA provided the J gene here, since TCRdb leaves it blank. Per the germline V gene, CDR1 is TSWWSYY and CDR2 is QGS. Trimming stripped 2 bases from V and 2 bases from J, with 15 bases between. The CDR3 totals 16 residues. CDR3 residues: CALGEMVLGDTDKLIF. For the CDR3, the DNA is TGTGCTCTTGGGGAAATGGTTCTGGGAGATACCGATAAACTCATCTTT.

Note on this clone: TCRdb has a much larger clone's protein, which differs at residue 7 from the translation of this DNA, likely because of a read error; what is shown is the protein translated from the DNA. This chain joins TRDV1 and TRDJ1; D not certain. The germline V gene has CDR1 TSWWSYY and CDR2 QGS. V lost 0 bases and J 4 bases, leaving 24 bases between the germline ends. This CDR3 region has 19 residues. The CDR3 region is CALGELVKWWASRDDKLIF. CDR3 nucleotides: TGTGCTCTTGGGGAACTGGTAAAATGGTGGGCCTCCCGGGACGATAAACTCATCTTT.

The table lists this clone with many counts. For this DNA, TCRdb reports the protein of a much larger clone, which diverges at residue 16, most likely from a read error; the protein presented here is translated directly from the DNA. The V call is TRDV1, the J call TRDJ1; perhaps TRDD3 as D (5 bases). Germline V gene lookup returns CDR1 TSWWSYY and CDR2 QGS. The CDR3 is 18 residues long. CDR3 nucleotides: TGTGCTCTTGGAGACTGCCAGCGGGATCGTACTTACACCGATAAACCCATCTTT. This encodes CALGDCQRDRTYTDKPIF.

This clone was recorded many times. A read error is the likely source, as a far larger clone sits one nucleotide away. Additional DNA sequences in this sample encode the identical CDR3. The gene calls are TRDV2 and TRDJ2; 13 bases are a match to TRDD3. The length of the CDR3 is 14 residues. Germline V gene lookup returns CDR1 GEAIGNYY and CDR2 EKD. After removal of 2 bases from V and 8 bases from J, the junction contained 1 base not matched to a gene. The CDR3 sequence: CACDILGDTAQLFF. The CDR3 DNA sequence: TGTGCCTGTGACATACTGGGGGATACGGCACAACTCTTCTTT.

This clone was seen a few times. The TCRdb record carries a much larger clone's protein, which differs from this DNA's translation at residue 4; a read error is the likely cause, and the protein listed here is the DNA translation. The V gene is TRDV2, the J gene TRDJ1, with TRDD3 as a possible D gene (5 bases). Here the J gene was assigned by germline matching of the DNA, as TCRdb has none. Germline CDR1 is GEAIGNYY and CDR2 is EKD. The length of the CDR3 is 19 residues. With 5 bases removed from V and 0 bases from J, the gap between germline ends came to 27 bases. CDR3: CACGPLGGDPDKYTDKLIF. CDR3 in DNA: TGTGCCTGTGGCCCCTTAGGTGGGGACCCAGATAAGTACACCGATAAACTCATCTTT.

With regard to this clone: This likely reflects a read error, since a far larger clone is one base away. In nucleotides, the CDR3 is TGTGCTCTTGGGGAACGGAAATTCGTCACCGGGGGCGAGATGACAGCGCAACTCTTCTTT. Translated: CALGERKFVTGGEMTAQLFF. The rearrangement links TRDV1 to TRDJ2; either TRDD1 or TRDD3 may supply D (5 bases each). The J gene is not listed in TCRdb, so it was assigned here from a DNA match to germline. The CDR3 contains 20 residues. In germline, CDR1 is TSWWSYY, CDR2 QGS.

As for this clone: This probably arose from a read error, given a far larger clone one base away. Other DNA sequences in this sample translate to the same CDR3. The V gene is listed as TRDV2; no J gene was called; the tabulated D call, TRDD3, remains unverified against the DNA. Germline CDR1 is GEAIGNYY and CDR2 is EKD. The CDR3 loop spans 19 amino acids. The CDR3 DNA reads TGTGCCTGTGACCTAGTGGGGGATACGCGTATTAAAGGCACCGATAAGCTCATCTTT. Protein: CACDLVGDTRIKGTDKLIF.